The present T cell receptor beta chain was sequenced within a study of blood T cell repertoires in COVID-19. Study at large: Samples came from the United States, Italy and Spain, spanning acute and convalescent COVID-19.

Authors' processing steps: Scientists estimated how many nucleated cells there were by amplifying reference gene primers. Repertoires were generated with immunoSEQ multiplex PCR, while TCRdb's copy carries only in-frame clones and drops some. That table supplies the V and J calls and clone size; D and trimming were determined from the DNA. The sample lists around 180,000 clones; 74% were seen once. Germline loops: CDR1 SGHTS, CDR2 YDEGEE. The CDR3 consists of 16 residues. V lost 1 base, J lost 1 base, and 3 bases stayed unmatched. This sequence originates from an elderly woman with acute or convalescent COVID-19. The V and J genes are TRBV5-8 and TRBJ2-5; TRBD2 aligns across 11 bases. Sequencing was performed on peripheral blood. DNA for the CDR3: TGTGCCAGCAGCTTGACTAGCGGGAGTCTCCAAGAGACCCAGTACTTC. It encodes CASSLTSGSLQETQYF.